The 13 T cell receptor beta chains below come from one sample, sequenced in a study of blood T cell repertoires in COVID-19. The repertoire was sequenced with immunoSEQ multiplex PCR; TCRdb's copy has only in-frame clones and lacks some. This sample carries under 300,000 clones, approximately 78% of them seen once, and the ten largest clones take less than 4%. The sequenced sample was peripheral blood. The origin of the receptors is a young woman with acute or convalescent COVID-19.

This sequence joins TRBV5-5 and TRBJ2-3; possibly TRBD1 for D (5 bases). Trimming removed 5 bases from V and 1 base from J, with 20 bases in between. The CDR3 runs to 17 residues. CDR1 is SGHKS and CDR2 is YYEKEE in the germline V gene (reference sequence). This CDR3 is CASRGSTDPRGTDTQYF. CDR3 bases: TGTGCCAGCAGGGGGTCGACAGACCCTAGGGGCACAGATACGCAGTATTTT.

V is TRBV15 and J is TRBJ2-5; the match to TRBD1 covers 12 bases. CDR1 is LNHNV and CDR2 is YYDKDF in the germline V gene (reference sequence). This CDR3 has 16 amino acids. V shed 1 base and J 5 bases; nucleotides not matched to a gene: 5. The CDR3 loop is CATSRAGTGGWETQYF. CDR3 nucleotide sequence: TGTGCCACCAGCAGAGCCGGGACAGGGGGCTGGGAGACCCAGTACTTC.

This chain connects TRBV6-5 to TRBJ1-2; D is undetermined. CDR3 length equals 14 residues. Germline lookup yields CDR1 MNHEY and CDR2 SVGAGI. V gave up 6 bases and J gave up 3 bases, with 14 bases separating them. The CDR3 region is CASSSIQYDYGYTF. CDR3 bases: TGTGCCAGCAGCTCCATACAGTATGACTATGGCTACACCTTC.

This clone has a single count. This CDR3 reads CASSQGKGTDAAIYF. The CDR3 nucleotides read TGCGCCAGCAGCCAAGGAAAGGGGACAGACGCCGCCATATATTTT. The chain couples TRBV4-1 to TRBJ1-3, with 7 bases lining up with TRBD1. V gave up 1 base and J gave up 11 bases; unmatched junction bases: 11. Germline CDR1 and CDR2: MGHRA and YSYEKL. CDR3 length: 15 amino acids.

The chain combines TRBV6-1 with TRBJ2-6, with D possibly matching TRBD1 (6 bases). Per the germline V gene, CDR1 is MNHNS and CDR2 is SASEGT. The length of the CDR3 is 17 residues. V dropped 4 bases and J dropped 0 bases, with 13 bases sitting between them. The CDR3 sequence: CASSATGTPSGANVLTF. The CDR3, as DNA: TGTGCCAGCAGTGCGACCGGGACACCCTCTGGGGCCAACGTCCTGACTTTC.

CDR3 sequence: CASSRVPTSGSEQYF. The CDR3 nucleotides are TGTGCCAGCAGCAGAGTACCGACTAGCGGGAGCGAGCAGTACTTC. The chain links TRBV5-6 to TRBJ2-7; 12 bases line up with TRBD2. Germline V gives CDR1 SGHDT, CDR2 YYEEEE. Germline trimming cut 4 bases from V and 6 bases from J; bases unmatched to any gene: 8. The CDR3 runs 15 residues.

The chain joins TRBV20-1 to TRBJ2-1; TRBD2 aligns across 7 bases. The ends lost 3 bases at V and 1 base at J; junction bases unmatched: 6. CDR3 size: 15 residues. Germline V gives CDR1 DFQATT, CDR2 SNEGSKA (reference sequence). The CDR3 sequence: CSASSGRASYNEQFF. CDR3 sequence (DNA): TGCAGTGCTAGTTCAGGGAGGGCTTCCTACAATGAGCAGTTCTTC.

The genes are TRBV9 and TRBJ2-1; 9 nucleotides align to TRBD2. V was clipped by 3 bases and J by 4 bases; unmatched bases: 14. The CDR3 consists of 18 residues. Germline CDR1 is SGDLS and CDR2 is YYNGEE. In DNA, the CDR3 is TGTGCCAGCAGCGCCAAACCATGGACTAGCGAAGGTTACAATGAGCAGTTCTTC. Its protein product is CASSAKPWTSEGYNEQFF.

The chain combines TRBV5-1 with TRBJ2-2; TRBD2 agrees at 13 bases. The CDR3 sequence is 17 residues long. V trimming: 2 bases; J trimming: 6 bases; junction bases outside the gene matches: 7. Germline V lookup: CDR1 SGHRS, CDR2 YFSETQ. The CDR3 here is CASSLGLAGVLAGELFF. The CDR3 nucleotides are TGCGCCAGCAGCTTAGGACTAGCGGGAGTGTTGGCCGGGGAGCTGTTTTTT.

The CDR3 sequence: CASSLARDRVLEQYF. Written as DNA, the CDR3 is TGTGCCAGCAGTTTAGCCCGGGACAGGGTCCTCGAGCAGTACTTC. This chain uses TRBV28 with TRBJ2-7; 9 bases fit TRBD1. With 2 bases clipped from V and 6 bases from J, the junction kept 8 bases outside the gene matches. This CDR3 has 15 residues. Germline-derived CDR1 and CDR2 are MDHEN and SYDVKM. Full variable domain (missing parts from reference TRBV28 and TRBJ2-7): DVKVTQSSRYLVKRTGEKVFLECVQDMDHENMFWYRQDPGLGLRLIYFSYDVKMKEKGDIPEGYSVSREKKERFSLILESASTNQTSMYLCASSLARDRVLEQYFGPGTRLTVT.

The genes are TRBV7-9 and TRBJ2-1, with a possible D match to TRBD2 (6 bases). V dropped 6 bases and J dropped 8 bases, with 14 bases sitting between them. CDR1 and CDR2 from the germline V gene are SEHNR and FQNEAQ (reference sequence). This CDR3 contains 13 residues. This CDR3 reads CASSSAWGDEQFF. The CDR3 nucleotides are TGTGCCAGCAGTTCAGCGTGGGGGGATGAGCAGTTCTTC.

The genes are TRBV19 and TRBJ1-1, with TRBD1 identical over 11 bases. The CDR3 extends over 16 amino acids. CDR1 and CDR2 from the germline V gene are LNHDA and SQIVND (reference sequence). Trimming removed 4 bases from V and 0 bases from J; junction bases left unmatched: 4. The CDR3 here is CASSTGQGALNTEAFF. The CDR3 DNA follows: TGTGCCAGTAGTACCGGACAGGGGGCCTTGAACACTGAAGCTTTCTTT.

Only a few counts were recorded for this clone. J is TRBJ1-5 and V is TRBV29-1, with 8 bases matching TRBD1. V lost 2 bases to trimming and J lost 6 bases; unmatched junction nucleotides: 3. This CDR3 is built from 13 residues. Looked up from germline, CDR1 is SQVTM and CDR2 is ANQGSEA. CDR3 DNA: TGCAGCGTTGAACAGGGGGCGGGTCAGCCCCAGCATTTT. Encoded protein: CSVEQGAGQPQHF. Based on the CDR3 plus reference TRBV29-1 and TRBJ1-5, the full variable domain is SAVISQKPSRDICQRGTSLTIQCQVDSQVTMMFWYRQQPGQSLTLIATANQGSEATYESGFVIDKFPISRPNLTFSTLTVSNMSPEDSSIYLCSVEQGAGQPQHFGDGTRLSIL.